Below, 11 T cell receptor beta chains from the same sample are listed, as sequenced in a study of T cells in Graves' hyperthyroidism and ophthalmopathy. What was amplified from RNA transcripts were TCR beta CDR3 regions. The TCR CDR3 was amplified in a first-round RT-PCR using the HTBI primer set. TCRdb analysed the multiplex PCR reads with MiXCR anew, one entry per CDR3 protein. The sample lists 600,000 to 750,000 distinct CDR3 sequences; roughly 17% were seen once. The specimen was blood. Every receptor here comes from a man between 45 and 60 years old with Graves' hyperthyroidism.

Many counts were recorded for this clonotype. The rearrangement joins TRBV5-1 to TRBJ2-1, with 13 bases aligning to TRBD2. V shed 3 bases and J 1 base; nucleotides not matched to a gene: 4. This CDR3 is built from 17 residues. Germline V gene data show CDR1 as SGHRS and CDR2 as YFSETQ. The CDR3 bases are TGCGCCAGCAGCTCCGGACTAGCGGGGGTTTCCTACAATGAGCAGTTCTTC. Its translation is CASSSGLAGVSYNEQFF. The entire variable domain, with the rest obtained from reference TRBV5-1 and TRBJ2-1, is as follows: KAGVTQTPRYLIKTRGQQVTLSCSPISGHRSVSWYQQTPGQGLQFLFEYFSETQRNKGNFPGRFSGRQFSNSRSEMNVSTLELGDSALYLCASSSGLAGVSYNEQFFGPGTRLTVL.

The sample holds a few counts of this clonotype. J is TRBJ1-1 and V is TRBV6-1, with TRBD1 matching 12 bases. Looked up from germline, CDR1 is MNHNS and CDR2 is SASEGT. The CDR3 is 14 amino acids. V was pared by 7 bases and J by 5 bases, with 5 bases of the junction left unmatched. The CDR3 bases are TGTGCCAGCAAGGGGACAGGGGGCGTAACTGAAGCTTTCTTT. Translated, it gives CASKGTGGVTEAFF.

Only a few counts were recorded for this clonotype. The rearrangement links TRBV7-9 to TRBJ2-1; D not certain. Trimming pared 5 bases from V and 4 bases from J, leaving 9 bases between. CDR1 and CDR2 from the germline V gene are SEHNR and FQNEAQ (reference sequence). This CDR3 comprises 13 residues. The CDR3 loop reads CASSLNLYNEQFF. CDR3 DNA sequence: TGTGCCAGCAGCCTGAACTTGTACAATGAGCAGTTCTTC. Together with reference TRBV7-9 and TRBJ2-1, the CDR3 gives the full variable domain: DTGVSQNPRHKITKRGQNVTFRCDPISEHNRLYWYRQTLGQGPEFLTYFQNEAQLEKSRLLSDRFSAERPKGSFSTLEIQRTEQGDSAMYLCASSLNLYNEQFFGPGTRLTVL.

This clonotype was observed at least ten times. V and J are TRBV27 and TRBJ1-2; 12 bases map to TRBD1. Germline CDR1 reads MNHEY; CDR2 reads SMNVEV (reference sequence). The CDR3 has 17 residues. The J segment lost 4 bases and the V segment lost 5 bases, leaving 11 bases of the junction unmatched. CDR3 nucleotide sequence: TGTGCCAGCAGTGCTTCCGGGACAGGGGGCACGGTCTATGGCTACACCTTC. Its translation: CASSASGTGGTVYGYTF.

This clonotype turned up a few times. The chain recombines TRBV6-2 or TRBV6-3 with TRBJ2-2; the D gene is possibly TRBD1 (5 bases). The CDR3 totals 14 residues. V was cut by 7 bases and J by 1 base, with 10 bases left in between. Germline-derived CDR1 and CDR2 are MNHEY and SVGEGT. The CDR3: CASMTRGNTGELFF. CDR3 in DNA: TGTGCCAGCATGACAAGGGGGAACACCGGGGAGCTGTTTTTT.

This chain links TRBV18 with TRBJ2-3; D not certain. The germline V and J ends were trimmed by 2 bases and 3 bases, with 9 bases remaining between them. CDR3 length: 14 amino acids. The germline gives CDR1 KGHSH, CDR2 LQKENI. CDR3 coding DNA: TGTGCCAGCTCACCAAGGACCATTACAGATACGCAGTATTTT. Residues: CASSPRTITDTQYF.

The J gene is TRBJ1-1, the V gene TRBV19; 8 bases agree with TRBD1. The CDR3 runs 14 residues. Trimming took 6 bases from V and 1 from J; bases not matched to a gene: 4. The germline CDR1 and CDR2 sequences are LNHDA and SQIVND (reference sequence). The CDR3 region is CASRKGQGNTEAFF. CDR3 nucleotides: TGTGCCAGTAGGAAAGGACAGGGGAACACTGAAGCTTTCTTT. The variable domain in full, completed from reference TRBV19 and TRBJ1-1, reads DGGITQSPKYLFRKEGQNVTLSCEQNLNHDAMYWYRQDPGQGLRLIYYSQIVNDFQKGDIAEGYSVSREKKESFPLTVTSAQKNPTAFYLCASRKGQGNTEAFFGQGTRLTVV.

This clonotype was seen a handful of times. The V call is TRBV4-1, the J call TRBJ1-5; 7 bases map to TRBD1. The CDR3 sequence is 15 residues long. Germline assignment: CDR1 MGHRA and CDR2 YSYEKL. After removal of 6 bases from V and 3 bases from J, the junction contained 8 bases not matched to a gene. The CDR3 sequence is CASRLTGTNNQPQHF. As DNA, the CDR3 is TGCGCCAGCAGACTGACAGGGACTAACAATCAGCCCCAGCATTTT.

There are a few counts of this clonotype. This chain links TRBV13 with TRBJ2-3, with 12 bases aligning to TRBD2. Germline V gene data show CDR1 as PRHDT and CDR2 as FYEKMQ (reference sequence). With V trimmed by 5 bases and J by 2 bases, 8 bases remained unmatched. This CDR3 spans 17 amino acids. CDR3 sequence: CASSLRLAGVITDTQYF. For the CDR3, the DNA is TGTGCCAGCAGCCTTAGACTAGCGGGAGTGATCACAGATACGCAGTATTTT. Full variable domain (rest looked up from reference TRBV13 and TRBJ2-3): AAGVIQSPRHLIKEKRETATLKCYPIPRHDTVYWYQQGPGQDPQFLISFYEKMQSDKGSIPDRFSAQQFSDYHSELNMSSLELGDSALYFCASSLRLAGVITDTQYFGPGTRLTVL.

There are a few counts of this clonotype. The CDR3 spells CASSPSPPDGRTQYF. CDR3 sequence (DNA): TGTGCCAGCAGTCCCTCCCCCCCCGACGGGAGGACCCAGTACTTC. The chain links TRBV28 to TRBJ2-5; tentative D call: TRBD2 (6 bases). The CDR3 covers 15 residues. Trimming removed 5 bases from V and 7 bases from J, with 20 bases in between. CDR1 is MDHEN, CDR2 SYDVKM, per germline.

In its sample, this clonotype was seen many times. The V gene is TRBV2, the J gene TRBJ1-2, with no clear D. The CDR3 runs 13 residues. Germline-derived CDR1 and CDR2 are SNHLY and FYNNEI. V was cut by 3 bases and J by 5 bases, with 10 bases left in between. CDR3: CASSENGEYGYTF. The CDR3 nucleotides are TGTGCCAGCAGTGAGAACGGCGAGTATGGCTACACCTTC.